There are a few counts of the clone carrying this TCR beta chain. TCRB transcripts that were expressed got sequenced, as all of the isolated RNA had been reverse transcribed. Some clones are missing from TCRdb's copy, which holds only in-frame ones; the method was immunoSEQ multiplex PCR. The sample records 150,000 to 200,000 clones, just over 9% being singletons. The CDR3 covers 14 residues. Trimming took off 5 bases at V and 4 bases at J, with 13 bases between the two ends. The germline CDR1 and CDR2 sequences are SGHTA and FQGNSA. This entry belongs to a study of beta chain features in type 1 diabetes.

V and J are TRBV7-2 and TRBJ2-3, with D perhaps TRBD2 (5 bases). Sequencing was carried out using central memory CD4+ T cells from blood. This receptor was obtained from a woman between 18 and 29 years old in good health. This chain's CDR3 is CASSPGPGADTQYF. Written as DNA, the CDR3 is TGTGCCAGCAGCCCAGGACCCGGGGCAGATACGCAGTATTTT.